Included here is one T cell receptor beta chain sequence, with context. Its antigen remains unidentified. The table came from immunoSEQ multiplex PCR; TCRdb's copy has only in-frame clones and leaves some out. This sample carries some 71,000 clones, around 89% of them seen once, and the ten largest clones take approximately 30%. The entry originates in a study of T cell responses to AZD1222 COVID-19 vaccine. Whole-study findings and limits: Along spike, vaccine-associated CD4 TCRs were found throughout, with dominance at 160-218 and 743-854. Reportedly, close to half of spike-specific TCRs are directed against unmutated variant regions. Seropositive status at baseline applied to only six AZD1222 recipients.

CDR3 length: 17 amino acids. CDR1 and CDR2 (germline): KGHSH, LQKENI. Between the trimmed V and J ends, which lost 3 bases and 5 bases, there was a span of 20 bases. The J gene is TRBJ2-1, the V gene TRBV18, with a tentative D call TRBD2 (6 bases). The specimen was peripheral blood, collected 28 days after the second AZD1222 dose. The receptor comes from an adult who received the AZD1222 COVID-19 vaccine. The CDR3 reads CASSPQSYGRGDNEQFF. The CDR3 nucleotides read TGTGCCAGCTCACCTCAGAGTTACGGGAGAGGGGACAATGAGCAGTTCTTC.